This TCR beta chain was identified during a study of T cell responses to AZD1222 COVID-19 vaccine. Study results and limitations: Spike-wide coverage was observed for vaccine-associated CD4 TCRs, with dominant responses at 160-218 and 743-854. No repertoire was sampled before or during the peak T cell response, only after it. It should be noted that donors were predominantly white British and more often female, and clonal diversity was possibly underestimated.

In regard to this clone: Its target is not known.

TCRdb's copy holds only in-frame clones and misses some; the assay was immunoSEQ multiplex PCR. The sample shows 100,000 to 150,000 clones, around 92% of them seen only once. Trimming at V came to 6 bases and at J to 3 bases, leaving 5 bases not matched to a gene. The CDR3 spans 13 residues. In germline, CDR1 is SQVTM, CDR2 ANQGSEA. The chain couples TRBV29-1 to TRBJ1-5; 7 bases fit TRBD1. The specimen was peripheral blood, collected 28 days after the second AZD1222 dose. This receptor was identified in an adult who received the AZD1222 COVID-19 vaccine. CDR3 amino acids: CSVAGTVNQPQHF. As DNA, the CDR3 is TGCAGCGTCGCGGGGACAGTCAATCAGCCCCAGCATTTT.